The 30 T cell receptor beta chains reported below all come from one sample, sequenced in a study of blood T cell repertoires in COVID-19. The repertoire was sequenced with immunoSEQ multiplex PCR; TCRdb's copy has only in-frame clones and lacks some. The data contain nearly 95,000 clones, about 74% of them singletons. Sequencing was carried out using peripheral blood. All receptors come from a man between 65 and 85 years old with COVID-19, enrolled during active disease.

This clone is a singleton in its sample. The chain joins TRBV9 to TRBJ1-5; D gene uncertain. The V end was cut by 4 bases, the J end by 0 bases, with 11 bases between. The CDR3 extends over 15 amino acids. Germline loops: CDR1 SGDLS, CDR2 YYNGEE. The CDR3: CASSSGVSSNQPQHF. The CDR3, as DNA: TGTGCCAGCAGCAGCGGGGTTAGTAGCAATCAGCCCCAGCATTTT.

V gene TRBV28 combines with J gene TRBJ1-5, with a possible D match to TRBD1 (5 bases). CDR1 and CDR2 (germline): MDHEN, SYDVKM. The length of the CDR3 is 15 residues. V dropped 7 bases and J dropped 4 bases, with 17 bases sitting between them. The CDR3 DNA sequence: TGTGCCAGCACGCGGCGGGGCAGATCGAATCAGCCCCAGCATTTT. Protein sequence: CASTRRGRSNQPQHF. The variable domain in full, with the rest retrieved from reference TRBV28 and TRBJ1-5, is DVKVTQSSRYLVKRTGEKVFLECVQDMDHENMFWYRQDPGLGLRLIYFSYDVKMKEKGDIPEGYSVSREKKERFSLILESASTNQTSMYLCASTRRGRSNQPQHFGDGTRLSIL.

The V call is TRBV7-2, the J call TRBJ2-3; D perhaps matches TRBD2 (5 bases). The germline V gene encodes CDR1 SGHTA and CDR2 FQGNSA. This CDR3 is built from 17 residues. Trimming took off 4 bases at V and 0 bases at J, with 17 bases between the two ends. CDR3 DNA: TGTGCCAGCAGCTCTAAAGAGCGGCTTACGAGCACAGATACGCAGTATTTT. It is translated as CASSSKERLTSTDTQYF.

The chain carries TRBV11-2 and TRBJ2-3; TRBD2 is a possible D gene (6 bases). The V end lost 1 base, the J end lost 0 bases, and 8 bases lay between the germline ends. There are 15 residues in the CDR3. Looked up from germline, CDR1 is SGHAT and CDR2 is FQNNGV. The CDR3 coding sequence is TGTGCCAGCAGCTTAGGGGGGGTTAGCACAGATACGCAGTATTTT. Amino acids: CASSLGGVSTDTQYF.

This chain uses TRBV29-1 with TRBJ2-1; 9 bases agree with TRBD1. V trimming: 7 bases; J trimming: 6 bases; junction bases outside the gene matches: 13. The length of the CDR3 is 15 residues. Germline CDR1 SQVTM, CDR2 ANQGSEA. The CDR3 DNA is TGCAGCGACCTACCGACAGGGGGAGGGTTCAATGAGCAGTTCTTC. It specifies CSDLPTGGGFNEQFF.

This sequence joins TRBV18 and TRBJ2-3; 13 bases align to TRBD2. CDR3 length equals 16 residues. In germline, CDR1 is KGHSH, CDR2 LQKENI. V shed 2 bases, J shed 3 bases, and the junction held 2 bases outside the gene matches. This CDR3 reads CASSPGTSGTTDTQYF. CDR3 nucleotide sequence: TGTGCCAGCTCACCAGGGACTAGCGGGACAACAGATACGCAGTATTTT.

This chain connects TRBV5-6 to TRBJ1-3; D unclear. The CDR3 spans 17 residues. Deletions cut 4 bases from V and 1 base from J, with 18 bases between. Germline V lookup: CDR1 SGHDT, CDR2 YYEEEE. CDR3 nucleotides: TGTGCCAGCAGCCCGCCTAGCAGCAGAACATCTGGAAACACCATATATTTT. This translates into CASSPPSSRTSGNTIYF.

The chain combines TRBV19 with TRBJ2-2; D is unclear. The CDR3 totals 14 residues. Trimming took 3 bases from V and 6 from J, leaving 11 bases between them. Germline V lookup: CDR1 LNHDA, CDR2 SQIVND (reference sequence). In DNA form, the CDR3 reads TGTGCCAGTAGTATCCCCGAGGTACCCGGGGAGCTGTTTTTT. As protein: CASSIPEVPGELFF.

This clone was counted between two and nine times. The V and J genes are TRBV5-4 and TRBJ1-5; 8 bases fit TRBD1. The CDR3 has 15 residues. V shed 2 bases and J 5 bases; nucleotides not matched to a gene: 6. Germline lookup yields CDR1 SGHNT and CDR2 YYREEE (reference sequence). The CDR3 reads CASSFGQGRDQPQHF. The CDR3, as DNA: TGTGCCAGCAGCTTCGGACAGGGTCGGGATCAGCCCCAGCATTTT.

The V gene is TRBV6-1, the J gene TRBJ2-7; D perhaps matches TRBD1 (6 bases). From germline, CDR1 is MNHNS and CDR2 SASEGT. The CDR3 extends over 14 amino acids. The V and J ends lost 2 bases and 2 bases respectively, with 10 bases between them. CDR3 region: CASSEQGIAYEQYF. The DNA of the CDR3 is TGTGCCAGCAGTGAACAGGGGATCGCCTACGAGCAGTACTTC.

The chain joins TRBV6-5 to TRBJ1-1; D is undetermined. Trimming cost V 9 bases and J 0 bases, with 11 bases left between them. The CDR3 contains 13 residues. Per germline, CDR1 MNHEY and CDR2 SVGAGI. CDR3 sequence reads: CASGSQMNTEAFF. The CDR3 bases are TGTGCCAGTGGGAGCCAGATGAACACTGAAGCTTTCTTT.

The chain is built from TRBV3-1 (or the pseudogene TRBV3-2) and TRBJ1-2; D ambiguous. V was shortened by 4 bases and J by 8 bases, with 14 bases between the two germline ends. Germline V gene lookup returns CDR1 LGHDT and CDR2 YNNKEL (reference sequence). The CDR3 runs to 13 residues. CDR3 residues: CASSPDGRGGYTF. CDR3 sequence (DNA): TGTGCCAGCAGCCCTGATGGGCGAGGGGGCTACACCTTC.

The chain has TRBV20-1 and TRBJ2-1; 9 bases are shared with TRBD2. V shed 3 bases, J shed 4 bases, and the junction held 4 bases outside the gene matches. The germline gives CDR1 DFQATT, CDR2 SNEGSKA (reference sequence). The CDR3 sequence is 14 residues long. Here the CDR3 reads CSASKTSGYNEQFF. The CDR3 DNA reads TGCAGTGCTAGTAAGACTAGCGGTTACAATGAGCAGTTCTTC.

The chain recombines TRBV7-3 with TRBJ2-7; 10 positions match TRBD1. Germline V gives CDR1 SGHTA, CDR2 FQGTGA. V was clipped by 6 bases and J by 3 bases; unmatched bases: 8. The length of the CDR3 is 15 residues. The CDR3 sequence: CASSPTGGPIYEQYF. The DNA of the CDR3 is TGTGCCAGCAGTCCGACAGGGGGCCCCATCTACGAGCAGTACTTC.

V is TRBV3-1 (or the pseudogene TRBV3-2) and J is TRBJ2-1; D is perhaps TRBD2 (5 bases). CDR3 length: 15 amino acids. Germline assignment: CDR1 LGHDT and CDR2 YNNKEL (reference sequence). Trimming pared 1 base from V and 1 base from J, leaving 8 bases between. The CDR3 spells CASSQGGPSYNEQFF. The CDR3 DNA follows: TGTGCCAGCAGCCAAGGAGGGCCTTCCTACAATGAGCAGTTCTTC.

The chain is built from TRBV7-3 and TRBJ1-2; 7 nucleotides line up with TRBD1. The CDR3 runs 16 residues. V shed 5 bases and J 5 bases; nucleotides not matched to a gene: 14. CDR1 is SGHTA and CDR2 is FQGTGA in the germline V gene. The CDR3 is CASSPSGGPLRYGYTF. CDR3 nucleotide sequence: TGTGCCAGCAGCCCATCAGGGGGACCGCTTCGTTATGGCTACACCTTC. The entire variable domain, with the rest obtained from reference TRBV7-3 and TRBJ1-2, is as follows: GAGVSQTPSNKVTEKGKYVELRCDPISGHTALYWYRQSLGQGPEFLIYFQGTGAADDSGLPNDRFFAVRPEGSVSTLKIQRTERGDSAVYLCASSPSGGPLRYGYTFGSGTRLTVV.

This chain links TRBV7-8 with TRBJ1-6, with a tentative D call TRBD1 (5 bases). The CDR3 totals 15 residues. Per germline, CDR1 SGHVS and CDR2 FQNEAQ. Between the trimmed V and J ends, which lost 0 bases and 4 bases, there was a span of 7 bases. In DNA form, the CDR3 reads TGTGCCAGCAGCTTAGCGACAGATTATAATTCACCCCTCCACTTT. Its translation is CASSLATDYNSPLHF. Variable domain in full (rest from reference TRBV7-8 and TRBJ1-6): GAGVSQSPRYKVAKRGQDVALRCDPISGHVSLFWYQQALGQGPEFLTYFQNEAQLDKSGLPSDRFFAERPEGSVSTLKIQRTQQEDSAVYLCASSLATDYNSPLHFGNGTRLTVT.

The chain recombines TRBV7-9 with TRBJ2-3; 7 bases match TRBD1. CDR3 length equals 15 residues. J gave up 6 bases and V 8 bases, and 14 bases lay outside the gene matches. CDR1 is SEHNR, CDR2 FQNEAQ, per germline (reference sequence). CDR3 protein: CASEETGARRDTQYF. The CDR3 DNA reads TGTGCCAGCGAGGAAACAGGGGCAAGGAGGGATACGCAGTATTTT. The whole variable domain, filled in from reference TRBV7-9 and TRBJ2-3, reads DTGVSQNPRHKITKRGQNVTFRCDPISEHNRLYWYRQTLGQGPEFLTYFQNEAQLEKSRLLSDRFSAERPKGSFSTLEIQRTEQGDSAMYLCASEETGARRDTQYFGPGTRLTVL.

V and J are TRBV27 and TRBJ2-7; 9 nucleotides match TRBD1. Looked up from germline, CDR1 is MNHEY and CDR2 is SMNVEV (reference sequence). The V segment lost 1 base and the J segment 2 bases; nucleotides outside the gene matches: 6. CDR3 size: 16 residues. CDR3: CASSLYGTGKPYEQYF. Here the CDR3 DNA reads TGTGCCAGCAGTTTATATGGGACAGGGAAGCCCTACGAGCAGTACTTC.

This chain connects TRBV5-8 to TRBJ1-1; D is possibly TRBD1 (6 bases). Germline values: CDR1 SGHTS, CDR2 YDEGEE. Trimming cost V 0 bases and J 0 bases, with 24 bases left between them. The CDR3 covers 20 residues. CDR3 sequence reads: CASSLATGWGGYGMNTEAFF. In DNA form, the CDR3 reads TGTGCCAGCAGCTTGGCCACAGGGTGGGGGGGATATGGTATGAACACTGAAGCTTTCTTT. Filled out from reference TRBV5-8 and TRBJ1-1, the complete variable domain reads EAGVTQSPTHLIKTRGQQATLRCSPISGHTSVYWYQQALGLGLQFLLWYDEGEERNRGNFPPRFSGRQFPNYSSELNVNALELEDSALYLCASSLATGWGGYGMNTEAFFGQGTRLTVV.

This clone was detected only a few times. The gene calls are TRBV19 and TRBJ2-3, with D perhaps matching TRBD1 (5 bases). Germline CDR1 reads LNHDA; CDR2 reads SQIVND (reference sequence). The CDR3 loop spans 12 amino acids. V gave up 10 bases and J gave up 2 bases, with 10 bases separating them. CDR3 DNA sequence: TGTGCCACAAGGGGAATCACAGATACGCAGTATTTT. This encodes CATRGITDTQYF.

This clone was counted a single time. The rearrangement uses TRBV6-6 and TRBJ1-5; no clear D gene. The CDR3 extends over 14 amino acids. Germline assignment: CDR1 MNHNY and CDR2 SVGAGI (reference sequence). V shed 2 bases and J shed 0 bases, with 5 bases lying between them. CDR3 sequence (DNA): TGTGCCAGCAGTTACCTAAATAGCAATCAGCCCCAGCATTTT. Its translation is CASSYLNSNQPQHF.

The rearrangement joins TRBV9 to TRBJ2-6; D is perhaps TRBD1 (5 bases). Trimming pared 1 base from V and 9 bases from J, leaving 11 bases between. CDR3 length: 14 amino acids. The V gene's germline CDR1 is SGDLS and CDR2 YYNGEE. This chain's CDR3 is CASSVNTGLNVLTF. As DNA, the CDR3 is TGTGCCAGCAGCGTAAACACAGGCCTCAACGTCCTGACTTTC. Together with reference TRBV9 and TRBJ2-6, the CDR3 gives the full variable domain: DSGVTQTPKHLITATGQRVTLRCSPRSGDLSVYWYQQSLDQGLQFLIQYYNGEERAKGNILERFSAQQFPDLHSELNLSSLELGDSALYFCASSVNTGLNVLTFGAGSRLTVL.

The V call is TRBV6-2 or TRBV6-3, the J call TRBJ2-6; D might be TRBD2 (6 bases). V lost 2 bases and J lost 0, with 20 bases in between. CDR1 is MNHEY, CDR2 SVGEGT, per germline. This CDR3 comprises 20 residues. CDR3: CASSYQYGGLTASGANVLTF. The CDR3 nucleotides are TGTGCCAGCAGTTACCAGTACGGGGGACTTACGGCCTCTGGGGCCAACGTCCTGACTTTC.

The genes are TRBV9 and TRBJ2-2; 13 nucleotides align to TRBD2. The CDR3 runs to 16 residues. Trimming took 3 bases from V and 6 from J; bases not matched to a gene: 5. In germline, CDR1 is SGDLS, CDR2 YYNGEE. The CDR3 sequence is CASSARTSGSPGELFF. CDR3 bases: TGTGCCAGCAGCGCGCGGACTAGCGGGAGCCCCGGGGAGCTGTTTTTT.

For the CDR3, the DNA is TGTGCCTGGAGTGGTGCTAGCCGGCTCACAGATACGCAGTATTTT. Amino acid sequence: CAWSGASRLTDTQYF. The rearrangement uses TRBV30 and TRBJ2-3, with D maybe TRBD2 (5 bases). Between the trimmed V and J ends, which lost 1 base and 2 bases, there was a span of 13 bases. The CDR3 runs 15 residues. Germline V gene lookup returns CDR1 GTSNPN and CDR2 SVGIG (reference sequence).

This clone has more than one count but fewer than ten. The CDR3, as DNA: TGTGCCAGCAGTGAGACAGGGATGTTAAGTTACGAGCAGTACTTC. Protein sequence: CASSETGMLSYEQYF. V is TRBV28 and J is TRBJ2-7, with 7 bases fitting TRBD1. The germline V gene has CDR1 MDHEN and CDR2 SYDVKM. The CDR3 extends over 15 amino acids. V lost 5 bases to trimming and J lost 4 bases; unmatched junction nucleotides: 11.

This clone was detected only once. The chain joins TRBV7-2 to TRBJ2-7, with TRBD2 as a possible D gene (5 bases). The V end lost 2 bases, the J end lost 6 bases, and 11 bases lay between the germline ends. The CDR3 is made up of 13 amino acids. Germline V gives CDR1 SGHTA, CDR2 FQGNSA. In DNA, the CDR3 is TGTGCCAGCAGCTTAAACCGGGAACGCGAGCAGTACTTC. This gives the protein CASSLNREREQYF.

The CDR3 here is CATSGAERVQETQYF. DNA for the CDR3: TGTGCCACGTCCGGGGCAGAGCGGGTGCAAGAGACCCAGTACTTC. The chain employs TRBV24-1 and TRBJ2-5, with D maybe TRBD2 (6 bases). CDR1 is KGHDR and CDR2 is SFDVKD in the germline V gene. V lost 10 bases and J 2 bases, leaving 19 bases between the germline ends. The CDR3 totals 15 residues.

This chain links TRBV28 with TRBJ2-7; TRBD2 matches 12 bases. CDR3 size: 16 residues. V gave up 4 bases and J gave up 7 bases; unmatched junction bases: 11. Looked up from germline, CDR1 is MDHEN and CDR2 is SYDVKM. CDR3 loop: CASSSPLAGGPGEQYF. The CDR3 region has the DNA TGTGCCAGCAGTTCCCCTCTAGCGGGAGGGCCCGGGGAGCAGTACTTC.